This T cell receptor (beta chain) is from a study of shared clonotypes between healthy human individuals. Study-level background: Per-donor plates numbered three CD4 naive, three CD4 memory, two CD8 naive and one CD8 memory.

Study-level points and caveats: Researchers sampled blood only, noting tissue repertoires likely differ.

Among the donors, all were Caucasian adults who lived in Nashville, Tennessee. Concerning this clone itself: Its cognate antigen is unknown.

Assay execution proceeded at the deep level. This table comes from immunoSEQ multiplex PCR, and its TCRdb copy is limited to in-frame clones, with some not included. This sample has roughly 2 million clones, with 85% to 95% found just once. This CDR3 has 13 amino acids. V lost 2 bases and J 6 bases, leaving 10 bases between the germline ends. Germline V gene data show CDR1 as SNHLY and CDR2 as FYNNEI. The clonotype was recovered from a man aged 18 to 29 in good health. The chain has TRBV2 and TRBJ1-1; the D is unclear. The specimen sequenced was naive CD4+ T cells sorted from blood. This sample's subset: CD45RA+ positively selected. DNA for the CDR3: TGTGCCAGCAGTGAACAGGTCTCCTCTGAAGCTTTCTTT. Protein sequence: CASSEQVSSEAFF.